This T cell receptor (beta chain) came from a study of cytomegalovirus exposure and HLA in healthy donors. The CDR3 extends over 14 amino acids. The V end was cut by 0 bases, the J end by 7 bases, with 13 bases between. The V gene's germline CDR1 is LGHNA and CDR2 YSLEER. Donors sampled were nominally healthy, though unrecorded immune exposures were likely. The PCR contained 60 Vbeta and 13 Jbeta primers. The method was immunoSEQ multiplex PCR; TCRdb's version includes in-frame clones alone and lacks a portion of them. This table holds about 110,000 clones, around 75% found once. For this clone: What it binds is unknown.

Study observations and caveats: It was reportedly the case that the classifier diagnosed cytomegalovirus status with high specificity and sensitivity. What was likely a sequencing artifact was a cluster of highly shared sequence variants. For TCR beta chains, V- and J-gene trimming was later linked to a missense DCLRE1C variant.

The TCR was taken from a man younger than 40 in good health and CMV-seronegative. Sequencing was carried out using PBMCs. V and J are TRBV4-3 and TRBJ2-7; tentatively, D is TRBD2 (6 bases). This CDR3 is CASSQEGGMGEQYF. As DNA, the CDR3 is TGCGCCAGCAGCCAAGAGGGGGGTATGGGAGAGCAGTACTTC.